The next 9 T cell receptor beta chains were all read from a single sample in a study of CD8 T cells in ankylosing spondylitis. TCRdb re-called the 5' RACE reads with MiXCR, one entry per CDR3 protein. Of about 310,000 distinct CDR3 sequences listed, about a fifth are singletons. The material sequenced was blood, either unsorted or a sorted T cell fraction (not recorded which). The receptors come from a female donor with ankylosing spondylitis or in good health (not recorded which).

The gene calls are TRBV5-1 and TRBJ2-7; 11 positions agree with TRBD2. Germline V gene lookup returns CDR1 SGHRS and CDR2 YFSETQ. The CDR3 runs to 14 residues. The junction had 4 bases not matched to a gene; V was cut back by 5 bases and J by 3 bases. CDR3: CASSWGTSGYEQYF. In nucleotides, the CDR3 is TGCGCCAGCAGTTGGGGGACTAGCGGCTACGAGCAGTACTTC.

The V gene is TRBV11-2, the J gene TRBJ2-1; D may match TRBD1 or TRBD2 (5 bases each). Germline lookup yields CDR1 SGHAT and CDR2 FQNNGV. V lost 3 bases and J 4 bases, leaving 13 bases between the germline ends. This CDR3 contains 15 residues. The CDR3 region is CASSLEGTDYNEQFF. CDR3 in DNA: TGTGCCAGCAGCTTGGAAGGGACCGATTACAATGAGCAGTTCTTC.

This clonotype was seen a few times. V is TRBV12-3 or TRBV12-4 and J is TRBJ1-6, with TRBD1 matching over 9 bases. The trim removed 6 bases at V and 5 bases at J, leaving 5 bases unmatched. CDR3 size: 15 residues. CDR3 bases: TGTGCCAGCAGGCGGTGGACAGGGGATAATTCACCCCTCCACTTT. Amino acid sequence: CASRRWTGDNSPLHF.

This clonotype was counted many times. V and J are TRBV29-1 and TRBJ1-1, with TRBD1 identical over 12 bases. The CDR3 is made up of 14 amino acids. Germline CDR1 SQVTM, CDR2 ANQGSEA. V lost 4 bases and J lost 5; bases outside the gene matches: 5. CDR3 nucleotide sequence: TGCAGCGTTGGGGGACAGGGGGCAGGAACTGAAGCTTTCTTT. This encodes CSVGGQGAGTEAFF.

This chain joins TRBV27 and TRBJ2-5, with 10 bases that match TRBD2. The CDR3 length is 15 residues. Per germline, CDR1 MNHEY and CDR2 SMNVEV (reference sequence). Trimming cost V 4 bases and J 5 bases; bases outside gene matches: 7. CDR3 DNA sequence: TGTGCCAGCAGTTCGGGACTAGCGCGGAAGGAGACCCAGTACTTC. Translation: CASSSGLARKETQYF.

CDR3: CASSLTEKGGYTF. The DNA for the CDR3 is TGTGCCAGCAGTTTGACGGAAAAGGGCGGCTACACCTTC. The chain combines TRBV12-3 or TRBV12-4 with TRBJ1-2; no reliable D call. Between the trimmed V and J ends, which lost 3 bases and 8 bases, there was a span of 13 bases. The CDR3 is 13 amino acids.

This clonotype was seen many times. V and J are TRBV29-1 and TRBJ2-7, with 7 nucleotides matching TRBD1. The CDR3 is 12 residues long. V gave up 1 base and J gave up 7 bases; unmatched junction bases: 4. Germline CDR1 SQVTM, CDR2 ANQGSEA. CDR3 sequence reads: CSVEGQGTEQYF. CDR3 DNA: TGCAGCGTTGAAGGACAGGGTACAGAGCAGTACTTC.

This clonotype has only a few counts. V gene TRBV20-1 combines with J gene TRBJ1-2; D gene unclear. V lost 3 bases, J lost 5 bases, and 16 bases lay in between. Germline-derived CDR1 and CDR2 are DFQATT and SNEGSKA (reference sequence). The CDR3 loop spans 14 amino acids. In DNA form, the CDR3 reads TGCAGTGCTAGTTCACGTCTAACGGGGTATGGCTACACCTTC. Its protein is CSASSRLTGYGYTF.

About this clonotype itself: The junction differs from germline at one of its ends, possibly a read error. The chain couples TRBV19 to TRBJ2-1, with a tentative D call TRBD1 (6 bases). The CDR3 spans 14 residues. The germline V gene encodes CDR1 LNHDA and CDR2 SQIVND (reference sequence). CDR3 region: CASSRDNSYIEQFF. CDR3 coding DNA: TGTGCCAGTAGTAGGGACAACTCCTACATTGAGCAGTTCTTC.